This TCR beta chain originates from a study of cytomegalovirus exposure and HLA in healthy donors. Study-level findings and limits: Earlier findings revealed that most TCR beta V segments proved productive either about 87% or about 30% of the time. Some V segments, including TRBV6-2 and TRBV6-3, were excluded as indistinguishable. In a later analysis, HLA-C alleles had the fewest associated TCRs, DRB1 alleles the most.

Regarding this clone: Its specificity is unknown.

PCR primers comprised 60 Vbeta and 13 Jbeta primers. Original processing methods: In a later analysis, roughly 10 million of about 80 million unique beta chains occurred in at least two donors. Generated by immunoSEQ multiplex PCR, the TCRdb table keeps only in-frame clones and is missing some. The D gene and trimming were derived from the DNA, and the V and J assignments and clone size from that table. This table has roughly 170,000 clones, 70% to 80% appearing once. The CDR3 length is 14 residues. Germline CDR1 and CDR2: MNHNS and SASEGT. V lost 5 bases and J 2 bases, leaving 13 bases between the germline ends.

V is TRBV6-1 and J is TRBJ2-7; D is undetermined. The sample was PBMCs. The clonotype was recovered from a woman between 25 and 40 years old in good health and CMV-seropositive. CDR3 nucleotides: TGTGCCAGCAGTAAATTCATGGGCCCCTACGAGCAGTACTTC. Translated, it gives CASSKFMGPYEQYF.